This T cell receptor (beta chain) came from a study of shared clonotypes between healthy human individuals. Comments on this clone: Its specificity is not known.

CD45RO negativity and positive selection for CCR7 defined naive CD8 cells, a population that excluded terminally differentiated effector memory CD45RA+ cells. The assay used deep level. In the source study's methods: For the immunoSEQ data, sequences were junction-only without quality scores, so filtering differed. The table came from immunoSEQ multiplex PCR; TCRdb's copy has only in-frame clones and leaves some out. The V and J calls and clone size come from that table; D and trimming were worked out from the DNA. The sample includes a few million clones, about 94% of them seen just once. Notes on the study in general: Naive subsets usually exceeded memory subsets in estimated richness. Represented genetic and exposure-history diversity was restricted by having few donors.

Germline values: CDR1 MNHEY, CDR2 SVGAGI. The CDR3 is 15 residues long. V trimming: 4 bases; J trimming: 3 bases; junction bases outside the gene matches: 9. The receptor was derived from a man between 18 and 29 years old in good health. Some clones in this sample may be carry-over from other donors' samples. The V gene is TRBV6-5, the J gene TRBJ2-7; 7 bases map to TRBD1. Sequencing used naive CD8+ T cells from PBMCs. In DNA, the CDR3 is TGTGCCAGCAGTTCCATTGGACAGGAAATCTACGAGCAGTACTTC. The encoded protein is CASSSIGQEIYEQYF.